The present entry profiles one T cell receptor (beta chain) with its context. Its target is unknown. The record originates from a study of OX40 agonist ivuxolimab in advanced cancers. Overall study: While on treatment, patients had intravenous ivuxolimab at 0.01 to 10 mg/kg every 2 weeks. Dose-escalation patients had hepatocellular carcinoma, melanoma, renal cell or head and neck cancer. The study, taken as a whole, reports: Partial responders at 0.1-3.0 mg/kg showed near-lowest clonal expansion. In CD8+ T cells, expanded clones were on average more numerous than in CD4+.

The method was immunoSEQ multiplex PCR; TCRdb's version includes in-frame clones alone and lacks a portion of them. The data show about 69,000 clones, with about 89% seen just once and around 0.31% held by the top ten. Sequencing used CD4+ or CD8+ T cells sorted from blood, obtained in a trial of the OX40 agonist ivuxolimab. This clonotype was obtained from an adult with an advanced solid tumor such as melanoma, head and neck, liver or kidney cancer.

CDR3 coding DNA: TGTGCCAGTAGTCCTACAGGGACTGAAAAACTGTTTTTT. Translating gives CASSPTGTEKLFF. The chain links TRBV19 to TRBJ1-4; maybe TRBD1 (6 bases). The CDR3 extends over 13 amino acids. The germline gives CDR1 LNHDA, CDR2 SQIVND (reference sequence). V was trimmed by 5 bases and J by 7 bases, leaving 11 bases between them.